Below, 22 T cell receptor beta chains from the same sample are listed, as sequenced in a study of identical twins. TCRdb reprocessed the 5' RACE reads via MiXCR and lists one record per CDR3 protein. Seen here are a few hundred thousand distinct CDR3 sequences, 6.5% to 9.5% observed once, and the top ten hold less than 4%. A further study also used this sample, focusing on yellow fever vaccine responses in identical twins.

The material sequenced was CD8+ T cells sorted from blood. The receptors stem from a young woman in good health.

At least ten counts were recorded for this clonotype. The CDR3 sequence is CASSQAQGDNEQFF. In nucleotides, the CDR3 is TGCGCCAGCAGCCAAGCACAGGGTGACAATGAGCAGTTCTTC. The rearrangement joins TRBV4-1 to TRBJ2-1; TRBD1 might be the D (6 bases). Germline CDR1 is MGHRA and CDR2 is YSYEKL. There are 14 residues in the CDR3. With 1 base removed from V and 5 bases from J, the gap between germline ends came to 9 bases.

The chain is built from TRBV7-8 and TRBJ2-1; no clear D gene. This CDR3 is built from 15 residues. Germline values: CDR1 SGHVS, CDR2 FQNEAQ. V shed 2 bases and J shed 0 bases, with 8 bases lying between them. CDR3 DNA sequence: TGTGCCAGCAGCTTACTCTCGAGCTCCTACAATGAGCAGTTCTTC. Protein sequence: CASSLLSSSYNEQFF.

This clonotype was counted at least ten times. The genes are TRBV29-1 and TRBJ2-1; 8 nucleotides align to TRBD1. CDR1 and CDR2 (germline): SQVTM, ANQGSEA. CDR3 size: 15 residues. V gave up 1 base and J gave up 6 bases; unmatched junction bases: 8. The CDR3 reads CSVEVGTGDINEQFF. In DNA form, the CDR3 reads TGCAGCGTTGAAGTTGGGACAGGTGATATCAATGAGCAGTTCTTC.

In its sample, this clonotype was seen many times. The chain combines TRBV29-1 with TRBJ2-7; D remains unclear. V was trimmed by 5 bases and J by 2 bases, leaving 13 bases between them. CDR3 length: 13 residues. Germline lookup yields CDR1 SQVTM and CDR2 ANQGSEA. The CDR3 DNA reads TGCAGCGTTTTAAGCGTTTTAACCTACGAGCAGTACTTC. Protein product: CSVLSVLTYEQYF.

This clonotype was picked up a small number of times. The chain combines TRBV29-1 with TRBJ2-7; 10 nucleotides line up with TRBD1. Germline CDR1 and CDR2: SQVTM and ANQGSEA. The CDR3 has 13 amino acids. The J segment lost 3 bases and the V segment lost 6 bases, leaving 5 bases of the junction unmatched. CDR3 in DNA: TGCAGCGTGTGGACAGGGGGGAACTACGAGCAGTACTTC. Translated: CSVWTGGNYEQYF.

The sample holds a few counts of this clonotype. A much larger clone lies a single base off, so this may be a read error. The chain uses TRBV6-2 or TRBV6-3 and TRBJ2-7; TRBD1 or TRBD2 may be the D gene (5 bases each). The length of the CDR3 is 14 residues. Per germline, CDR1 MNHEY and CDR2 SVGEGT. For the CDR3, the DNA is TGTGCCAGCAGTGGATCGGGACGAGCCTACGAGCGGTACTTC. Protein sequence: CASSGSGRAYERYF.

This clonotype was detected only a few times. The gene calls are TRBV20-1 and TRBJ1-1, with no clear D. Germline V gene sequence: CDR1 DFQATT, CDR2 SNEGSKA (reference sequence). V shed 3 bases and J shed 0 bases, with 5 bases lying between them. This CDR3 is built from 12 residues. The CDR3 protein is CSARWMNTEAFF. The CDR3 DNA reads TGCAGTGCTAGGTGGATGAACACTGAAGCTTTCTTT.

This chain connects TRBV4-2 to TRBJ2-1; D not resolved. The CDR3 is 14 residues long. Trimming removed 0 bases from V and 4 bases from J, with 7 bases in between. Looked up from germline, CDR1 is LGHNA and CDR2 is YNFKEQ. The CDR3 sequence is CASSQDPSYNEQFF. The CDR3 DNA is TGTGCCAGCAGCCAAGATCCCTCTTACAATGAGCAGTTCTTC.

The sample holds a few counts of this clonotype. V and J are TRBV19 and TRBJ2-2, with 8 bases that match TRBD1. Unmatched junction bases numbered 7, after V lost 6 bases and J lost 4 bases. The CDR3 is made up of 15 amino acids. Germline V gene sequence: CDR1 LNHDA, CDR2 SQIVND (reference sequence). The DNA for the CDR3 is TGTGCCAGTAGCAGAACAGGGGGTGTCACCGGGGAGCTGTTTTTT. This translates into CASSRTGGVTGELFF.

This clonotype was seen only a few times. CDR3 DNA sequence: TGCGCCAGCAGCTTGGCCTTTCGCGGAGACGCGAACACCGGGGAGCTGTTTTTT. This sequence encodes CASSLAFRGDANTGELFF. V and J are TRBV5-1 and TRBJ2-2; D is unclear. This CDR3 has 18 amino acids. Germline loops: CDR1 SGHRS, CDR2 YFSETQ. V dropped 0 bases and J dropped 0 bases, with 15 bases sitting between them.

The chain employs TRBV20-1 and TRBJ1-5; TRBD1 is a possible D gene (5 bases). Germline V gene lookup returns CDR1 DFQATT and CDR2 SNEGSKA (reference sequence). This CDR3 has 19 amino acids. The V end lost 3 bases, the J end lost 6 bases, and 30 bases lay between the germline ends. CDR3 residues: CSARPSRDAVFIAVQPQHF. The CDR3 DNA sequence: TGCAGTGCTAGGCCCTCCCGGGACGCTGTATTTATCGCGGTTCAGCCCCAGCATTTT.

The CDR3 reads CANSGSVGEQYF. CDR3 DNA sequence: TGTGCCAACTCGGGATCCGTCGGGGAGCAGTACTTC. The rearrangement links TRBV2 to TRBJ2-7; a weak D match, TRBD2 (5 bases). Trimming left V 10 bases short and J 7 bases short, with 17 bases between. CDR3 length equals 12 residues. Germline V CDR1 and CDR2: SNHLY, FYNNEI.

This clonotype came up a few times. DNA of the CDR3: TGTGCCAGCAGTTTAGCAAGACTAGCGGGGTACACCGGGGAGCTGTTTTTT. It specifies CASSLARLAGYTGELFF. This chain uses TRBV28 with TRBJ2-2; 11 bases are a match to TRBD2. Germline CDR1 MDHEN, CDR2 SYDVKM. The CDR3 has 17 amino acids. Trimming cost V 2 bases and J 3 bases; bases outside gene matches: 5.

The CDR3 DNA is TGTGCCAGCATCCCCTGGGAGGGGGGGCCAGGAGAGACCCAGTACTTC. The encoded protein is CASIPWEGGPGETQYF. The chain couples TRBV7-2 to TRBJ2-5, with a weak D call TRBD2 (7 bases). Trimming shortened V by 7 bases and J by 4 bases, and 22 bases separated the two germline ends. This CDR3 spans 16 amino acids. CDR1 and CDR2 (germline): SGHTA, FQGNSA.

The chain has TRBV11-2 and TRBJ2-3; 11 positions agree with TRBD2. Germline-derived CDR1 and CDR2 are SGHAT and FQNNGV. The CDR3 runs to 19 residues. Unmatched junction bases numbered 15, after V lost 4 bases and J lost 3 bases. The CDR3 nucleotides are TGTGCCAGCAGCTCCCCCACTAGCGGGAGAATGCTAGGGACAGATACGCAGTATTTT. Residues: CASSSPTSGRMLGTDTQYF. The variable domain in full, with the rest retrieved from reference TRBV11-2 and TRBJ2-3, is EAGVAQSPRYKIIEKRQSVAFWCNPISGHATLYWYQQILGQGPKLLIQFQNNGVVDDSQLPKDRFSAERLKGVDSTLKIQPAKLEDSAVYLCASSSPTSGRMLGTDTQYFGPGTRLTVL.

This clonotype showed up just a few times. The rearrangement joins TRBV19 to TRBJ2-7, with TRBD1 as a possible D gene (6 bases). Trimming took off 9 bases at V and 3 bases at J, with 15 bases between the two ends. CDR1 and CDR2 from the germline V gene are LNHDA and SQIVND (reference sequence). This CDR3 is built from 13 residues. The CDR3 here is CASSHAGVYEQYF. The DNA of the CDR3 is TGTGCCAGCTCCCATGCAGGGGTCTACGAGCAGTACTTC.

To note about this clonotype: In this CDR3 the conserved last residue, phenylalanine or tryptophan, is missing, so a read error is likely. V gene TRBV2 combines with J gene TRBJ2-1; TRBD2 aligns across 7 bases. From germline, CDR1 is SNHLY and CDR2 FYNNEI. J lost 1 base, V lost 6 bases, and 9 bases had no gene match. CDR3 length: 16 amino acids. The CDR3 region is CASRGRAGPSYNEQFC. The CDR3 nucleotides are TGTGCCAGCAGGGGAAGAGCGGGGCCTTCCTACAATGAGCAGTTCTGC.

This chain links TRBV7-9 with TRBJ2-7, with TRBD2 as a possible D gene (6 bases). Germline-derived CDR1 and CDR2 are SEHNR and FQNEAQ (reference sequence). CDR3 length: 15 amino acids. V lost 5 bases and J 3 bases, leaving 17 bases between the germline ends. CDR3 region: CASSPQEGSHYEQYF. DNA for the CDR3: TGTGCCAGCAGCCCACAGGAGGGGTCACACTACGAGCAGTACTTC. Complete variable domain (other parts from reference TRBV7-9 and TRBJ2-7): DTGVSQNPRHKITKRGQNVTFRCDPISEHNRLYWYRQTLGQGPEFLTYFQNEAQLEKSRLLSDRFSAERPKGSFSTLEIQRTEQGDSAMYLCASSPQEGSHYEQYFGPGTRLTVT.

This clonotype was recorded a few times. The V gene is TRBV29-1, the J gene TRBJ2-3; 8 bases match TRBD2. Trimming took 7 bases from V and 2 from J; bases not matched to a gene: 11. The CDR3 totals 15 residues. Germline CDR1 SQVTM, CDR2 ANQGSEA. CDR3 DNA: TGCAGCGCCCCAGGGCTAGCGGGCTCCACAGATACGCAGTATTTT. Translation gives CSAPGLAGSTDTQYF.

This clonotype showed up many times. The CDR3 is CASSFGLGYEQYF. The CDR3, as DNA: TGTGCCAGCAGTTTCGGCTTGGGGTACGAGCAGTACTTC. The rearrangement joins TRBV12-3 or TRBV12-4 to TRBJ2-7; D is unclear. The CDR3 is made up of 13 amino acids. Trimming cost V 3 bases and J 4 bases, with 10 bases left between them.

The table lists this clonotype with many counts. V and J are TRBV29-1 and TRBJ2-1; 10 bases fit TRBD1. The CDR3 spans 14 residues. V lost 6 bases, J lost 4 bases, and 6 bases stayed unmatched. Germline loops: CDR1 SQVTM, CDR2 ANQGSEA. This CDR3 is CSVVTGGDYNEQFF. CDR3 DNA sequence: TGCAGCGTAGTGACAGGGGGCGATTACAATGAGCAGTTCTTC.

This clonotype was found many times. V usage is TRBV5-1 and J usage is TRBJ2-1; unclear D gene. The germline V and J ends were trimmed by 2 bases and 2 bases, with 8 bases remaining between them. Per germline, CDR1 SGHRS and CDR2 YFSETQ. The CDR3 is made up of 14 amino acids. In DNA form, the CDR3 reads TGCGCCAGCAGCTTTAGCACCCCCTACAATGAGCAGTTCTTC. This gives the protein CASSFSTPYNEQFF.